A selection of T cell receptor beta chains follows, all from one sample in a study of cytomegalovirus exposure and HLA in healthy donors. Data came from immunoSEQ multiplex PCR; TCRdb stores just in-frame clones and leaves some out. In the table there are 93,000 or so clones, roughly four fifths of which are singletons. The sequencing input was PBMCs. The receptors stem from a woman younger than 30 in good health and CMV-seropositive. CDR3s include the opening cysteine and the closing phenylalanine or tryptophan. The order of the fields is D gene, J gene, clone size, V gene, CDR3 DNA, CDR3 protein. A D gene is named only where the DNA matches it firmly. Expanded clones are given a class, and other clones once, few, many or no size at all.

D: TRBD1; J: TRBJ2-5; size: .; V: TRBV13; DNA: TGTGCCAGCACGGTGAGGGGGCGAGAGACCCAGTACTTC; CDR3: CASTVRGRETQYF
D: .; J: TRBJ2-1; size: .; V: TRBV10-3; DNA: TGTGCCATCAGTGGGGCTAGCACTGACAATGAGCAGTTCTTC; CDR3: CAISGASTDNEQFF
D: .; J: TRBJ1-2; size: .; V: TRBV7-4; DNA: TGTGCCAGCAGTCCCTCCGCAGGGGTCCCTGATGGCTACACCTTC; CDR3: CASSPSAGVPDGYTF
D: TRBD2; J: TRBJ2-7; size: few; V: TRBV6-4; DNA: TGTGCCAGCAGTCAGGCTAGCGGGAACTCCTACGAGCAGTACTTC; CDR3: CASSQASGNSYEQYF
D: .; J: TRBJ1-2; size: once; V: TRBV7-3; DNA: TGTGCCAGCAGCGCCTACGATGGGCGGGGTTACACCTTC; CDR3: CASSAYDGRGYTF
D: TRBD1; J: TRBJ1-1; size: .; V: TRBV11-2; DNA: TGTGCCAGCAGCTTGGGGACAGTGAACACTGAAGCTTTCTTT; CDR3: CASSLGTVNTEAFF
D: .; J: TRBJ1-4; size: .; V: TRBV5-4; DNA: TGTGCCAGCAGCTTGCAGGGTCCGAATGAAAAACTGTTTTTT; CDR3: CASSLQGPNEKLFF
D: .; J: TRBJ2-7; size: .; V: TRBV4-1; DNA: TGCGCCAGCAGCCAAGATCATCCGGAGGCCTACGAGCAGTACTTC; CDR3: CASSQDHPEAYEQYF
D: .; J: TRBJ1-1; size: .; V: TRBV5-6; DNA: TGTGCCAGCAGCTTGGAAACAGACACTGAAGCTTTCTTT; CDR3: CASSLETDTEAFF
D: .; J: TRBJ2-7; size: once; V: TRBV6-5; DNA: TGTGCCAGCAGTTACTCGGGCCGCCGCTACGAGCAGTACTTC; CDR3: CASSYSGRRYEQYF
D: .; J: TRBJ1-1; size: .; V: TRBV7-9; DNA: TGTGCCAGCAGCTTTCCAGGACACCTTATTTTT; CDR3: CASSFPGHLIF
D: .; J: TRBJ2-1; size: .; V: TRBV7-9; DNA: TGTGCCAGCAGCACAGGACAGTACAATGAGCAGTTCTTC; CDR3: CASSTGQYNEQFF
D: .; J: TRBJ1-6; size: .; V: TRBV27; DNA: TGTGCCAGCAGTTTATCCAGGGATTCACCCCTCCACTTT; CDR3: CASSLSRDSPLHF
D: TRBD1; J: TRBJ1-2; size: .; V: TRBV29-1; DNA: TGCAGCGTTATAACCGGGACAGGGGGGTATGGCTACACCTTC; CDR3: CSVITGTGGYGYTF
D: .; J: TRBJ1-4; size: .; V: TRBV25-1; DNA: TGTGCCAGCAGTGAATCCAGGGGTGGGTCAGGGGAGCTTGGTAGGCTGTTTTTT; CDR3: CASSESRGGSGELGRLFF
D: .; J: TRBJ2-5; size: .; V: TRBV14; DNA: TGTGCCAGCAGTCTCGGGGGTACGGAGACCCAGTACTTC; CDR3: CASSLGGTETQYF
D: TRBD1; J: TRBJ2-7; size: .; V: TRBV28; DNA: TGTGCCAGCAGTCAACCGGGGACAGGGGACTACGAGCAGTACTTC; CDR3: CASSQPGTGDYEQYF
D: TRBD1; J: TRBJ2-7; size: .; V: TRBV6-5; DNA: TGTGCCAGCAGTTACTCAAAACAGGGGTGGTACGAGCAGTACTTC; CDR3: CASSYSKQGWYEQYF
D: .; J: TRBJ1-4; size: .; V: TRBV2; DNA: TGTGCCAGCAGTTTCCAGACAACTAATGAAAAACTGTTTTTT; CDR3: CASSFQTTNEKLFF
D: .; J: TRBJ1-3; size: once; V: TRBV4-1; DNA: TGCGCCAGCAGTCATCCCGCCAGGGGATCTGGAAACACCATATATTTT; CDR3: CASSHPARGSGNTIYF
D: .; J: TRBJ2-5; size: medium-sized; V: TRBV6-1; DNA: TGTGCCAGCAGTGAAGGGGTTGGACTACCGGTTCAAGAGACCCAGTACTTC; CDR3: CASSEGVGLPVQETQYF
D: .; J: TRBJ2-2; size: .; V: TRBV7-2; DNA: TGTGCCAGCAGACGCGTAGGCGGTAACACCGGGGAGCTGTTTTTT; CDR3: CASRRVGGNTGELFF
D: TRBD1; J: TRBJ1-2; size: .; V: TRBV5-6; DNA: TGTGCCAGCAGCTTGGAGGCAGGGGGAGGCTACACCTTC; CDR3: CASSLEAGGGYTF
D: TRBD1; J: TRBJ1-1; size: few; V: TRBV7-9; DNA: TGTGCCAGCAGCTTAGCGGACAGGTCTACTGAAGCTTTCTTT; CDR3: CASSLADRSTEAFF
D: .; J: TRBJ1-3; size: .; V: TRBV7-8; DNA: TGTGCCAGCAGCCCCCGAGGGGGAGCCCTCTCTGGAAACACCATATATTTT; CDR3: CASSPRGGALSGNTIYF
D: TRBD1; J: TRBJ1-1; size: .; V: TRBV7-9; DNA: TGTGCCAGCAGCTTAGGCCGGACAGGGGTCACTGAAGCTTTCTTT; CDR3: CASSLGRTGVTEAFF
D: TRBD2; J: TRBJ2-5; size: .; V: TRBV5-1; DNA: TGCGCCAGCAGCTGGGTCCGGGGGGGAAAGCAAGAGACCCAGTACTTC; CDR3: CASSWVRGGKQETQYF
D: .; J: TRBJ2-3; size: .; V: TRBV5-1; DNA: TGCGCCAGCAGCTTGGGCGGGGGCCCTAGCACAGATACGCAGTATTTT; CDR3: CASSLGGGPSTDTQYF
D: .; J: TRBJ1-1; size: .; V: TRBV7-3; DNA: TGTGCCAGCAGCTTAGGGGGGGGTATAACTGAAGCTTTCTTT; CDR3: CASSLGGGITEAFF
D: TRBD1; J: TRBJ1-1; size: .; V: TRBV7-6; DNA: TGTGCCAGCAGCTTAGGGACAGGGGGGAACACTGAAGCTTTCTTT; CDR3: CASSLGTGGNTEAFF
D: TRBD2; J: TRBJ2-7; size: .; V: TRBV5-6; DNA: TGTGCCAGCAGCTTAGATGGACTAGCGGTGACCTACGAGCAGTACTTC; CDR3: CASSLDGLAVTYEQYF
D: .; J: TRBJ1-3; size: .; V: TRBV15; DNA: TGTGCCACCAGCAGAGATCTGGGGCTTGGAAACACCATATATTTT; CDR3: CATSRDLGLGNTIYF
D: TRBD1; J: TRBJ1-5; size: .; V: TRBV6-1; DNA: TGTGCCAGCAGTGAAGTCGGGACAGGGGCCAATCAGCCCCAGCATTTT; CDR3: CASSEVGTGANQPQHF
D: TRBD1; J: TRBJ1-2; size: .; V: TRBV7-9; DNA: TGTGCCAGCAGCGCAAACAGGGGATTGAGGCTTAACTATGGCTACACCTTC; CDR3: CASSANRGLRLNYGYTF
D: .; J: TRBJ1-5; size: .; V: TRBV15; DNA: TGTGCCACCAGCAGAGGAACAGGGCGCAATCAGCCCCAGCATTTT; CDR3: CATSRGTGRNQPQHF
D: .; J: TRBJ2-1; size: .; V: TRBV7-9; DNA: TGTGCCAGCAGCTTTATCGGGAGTTCCTACAATGAGCAGTTCTTC; CDR3: CASSFIGSSYNEQFF
D: TRBD1; J: TRBJ2-5; size: few; V: TRBV6-5; DNA: TGTGCCAGCAGCCCAGGGGGCGAGACCCAGTACTTC; CDR3: CASSPGGETQYF
D: TRBD2; J: TRBJ2-1; size: .; V: TRBV5-4; DNA: TGTGCCAGCAGCAGCGGACTAGACTATGGCCGTGAGCAGTTCTTC; CDR3: CASSSGLDYGREQFF
D: .; J: TRBJ2-1; size: once; V: TRBV5-1; DNA: TGCGCCAGCTCCGTTACGGGGGTGTTACGGAATGAGCAGTTCTTC; CDR3: CASSVTGVLRNEQFF
D: .; J: TRBJ2-1; size: .; V: TRBV27; DNA: TGTGCCAGCAGGCCAGGCTGGATAGATCTTGGCGATGAGCAGTTCTTC; CDR3: CASRPGWIDLGDEQFF
D: .; J: TRBJ1-1; size: .; V: TRBV2; DNA: TGTGCCAGCAGTTTCGGGGGTTTGACTGAAGCTTTCTTT; CDR3: CASSFGGLTEAFF
D: TRBD1; J: TRBJ1-5; size: .; V: TRBV19; DNA: TGTGCCAGTAGTCGACGACAGGGTCAGCCCCAGCATTTT; CDR3: CASSRRQGQPQHF